Below are 17 T cell receptor beta chains sequenced from a single sample in a study of vaccination effects on CD4 cells after COVID-19. The repertoire was sequenced with immunoSEQ multiplex PCR; TCRdb's copy has only in-frame clones and lacks some. The data contain 40,000 to 50,000 clones, roughly four fifths of them seen just once; the ten biggest clones take up less than 30%. With the ViraFEST assay, the study expanded antigen-specific CD4+ T cells using viral peptide pools, then sequenced them. Following culture for roughly 10 days, CD4+ T cells were isolated. The individual was infected with SARS-CoV-2 between March and December 2020, as confirmed by PCR. Their antigen targets remain unknown. Material: CD4+ T cells from PBMCs cultured with a peptide pool, obtained before COVID-19 vaccination. The source is a human donor who had a prior SARS-CoV-2 infection.

The chain couples TRBV6-5 to TRBJ2-1; the D is unclear. Between the trimmed V and J ends, which lost 5 bases and 1 base, there was a span of 12 bases. Germline lookup yields CDR1 MNHEY and CDR2 SVGAGI. This CDR3 comprises 15 residues. As DNA, the CDR3 is TGTGCCAGCAGTCTAGTCCCGTATTCCTACAATGAGCAGTTCTTC. Its translation: CASSLVPYSYNEQFF.

The gene calls are TRBV27 and TRBJ2-2, with a possible D match to TRBD1 (6 bases). The CDR3 is made up of 16 amino acids. Trimming removed 6 bases at V and 1 base at J, with 15 bases between. CDR1 is MNHEY, CDR2 SMNVEV, per germline (reference sequence). CDR3 sequence: CASRIYGTRNTGELFF. As DNA, the CDR3 is TGTGCCAGCAGGATCTATGGGACAAGGAACACCGGGGAGCTGTTTTTT.

This clone occurred a few times. This sequence joins TRBV7-8 and TRBJ1-1; no reliable D call. CDR3 length: 16 amino acids. CDR1 is SGHVS, CDR2 FQNEAQ, per germline. V was trimmed by 1 base and J by 4 bases, leaving 16 bases between them. The CDR3 DNA reads TGTGCCAGCAGCTTAGTAAGGGTAAATGGGTTCACTGAAGCTTTCTTT. Translating gives CASSLVRVNGFTEAFF.

The genes are TRBV6-5 and TRBJ1-1, with a possible D match to TRBD1 (5 bases). V was pared by 6 bases and J by 4 bases, with 9 bases between. In germline, CDR1 is MNHEY, CDR2 SVGAGI. The CDR3 runs 12 residues. The CDR3 bases are TGTGCCAGCAGCCAGGGTCCCACTGAAGCTTTCTTT. This sequence encodes CASSQGPTEAFF.

This clone is a singleton in its sample. V and J are TRBV7-2 and TRBJ1-6; D is possibly TRBD1 (6 bases). Germline CDR1 is SGHTA and CDR2 is FQGNSA. The CDR3 runs 14 residues. V lost 3 bases and J lost 7, with 10 bases in between. In DNA, the CDR3 is TGTGCCAGCAGCTTCAGGGGAGGGAATTCACCCCTCCACTTT. Protein product: CASSFRGGNSPLHF.

This clone has a single count. Here the CDR3 reads CASSLRDSYGYTF. The CDR3 nucleotides are TGTGCCAGCAGTCTCCGGGACAGCTATGGCTACACCTTC. The V gene is TRBV6-5, the J gene TRBJ1-2; 7 bases fit TRBD1. CDR1 and CDR2 (germline): MNHEY, SVGAGI. After removal of 5 bases from V and 4 bases from J, the junction contained 4 bases not matched to a gene. There are 13 residues in the CDR3.

The V and J genes are TRBV9 and TRBJ2-5; TRBD1 might be the D (6 bases). Trimming shortened V by 4 bases and J by 5 bases, and 15 bases separated the two germline ends. Germline V gives CDR1 SGDLS, CDR2 YYNGEE. The CDR3 is 14 residues long. CDR3 protein: CASSPRTAGETQYF. DNA for the CDR3: TGTGCCAGCAGCCCGCGGACAGCCGGCGAGACCCAGTACTTC.

The chain recombines TRBV7-9 with TRBJ2-2; no definite D call. The CDR3 loop spans 16 amino acids. The germline V and J ends were trimmed by 5 bases and 5 bases, with 18 bases remaining between them. Germline assignment: CDR1 SEHNR and CDR2 FQNEAQ (reference sequence). CDR3 in amino acids: CASSPARSPYTGELFF. The CDR3 DNA is TGTGCCAGCAGCCCCGCGCGTAGCCCGTATACCGGGGAGCTGTTTTTT.

The chain uses TRBV5-1 and TRBJ2-1, with 11 bases fitting TRBD2. This CDR3 has 16 amino acids. Germline lookup yields CDR1 SGHRS and CDR2 YFSETQ. V was clipped by 3 bases and J by 7 bases; unmatched bases: 9. The DNA of the CDR3 is TGCGCCAGCAGCTACCCTCTTAGCGGGGGGGGGAATGAGCAGTTCTTC. Translating gives CASSYPLSGGGNEQFF.

The V call is TRBV18, the J call TRBJ2-7; 12 nucleotides match TRBD2. The ends lost 0 bases at V and 4 bases at J; junction bases unmatched: 4. Germline assignment: CDR1 KGHSH and CDR2 LQKENI. This CDR3 spans 16 amino acids. The CDR3 region is CASSPPGLAGTYEQYF. For the CDR3, the DNA is TGTGCCAGCTCACCACCCGGACTAGCGGGGACGTACGAGCAGTACTTC.

The CDR3: CASSLVAAVGEKLFF. CDR3 in DNA: TGTGCCAGCAGCTTAGTGGCGGCAGTCGGGGAAAAACTGTTTTTT. The gene calls are TRBV7-2 and TRBJ1-4; D not resolved. In germline, CDR1 is SGHTA, CDR2 FQGNSA. V was shortened by 1 base and J by 8 bases, with 14 bases between the two germline ends. This CDR3 has 15 amino acids.

The gene calls are TRBV7-9 and TRBJ1-3, with D uncertain. V was trimmed by 1 base and J by 3 bases, leaving 7 bases between them. This CDR3 has 14 amino acids. Germline assignment: CDR1 SEHNR and CDR2 FQNEAQ (reference sequence). The CDR3 DNA is TGTGCCAGCAGCTTAGGCGAAATTGGAAACACCATATATTTT. Translating gives CASSLGEIGNTIYF.

The chain couples TRBV11-1 to TRBJ1-1; D is unclear. CDR1 is SGHAT and CDR2 is FQDESV in the germline V gene (reference sequence). The CDR3 extends over 11 amino acids. Trimming took off 8 bases at V and 5 bases at J, with 9 bases between the two ends. CDR3 nucleotides: TGTGCCAGCTGCACTGGAACTGAAGCTTTCTTT. As protein: CASCTGTEAFF.

The V and J genes are TRBV7-2 and TRBJ2-2, with D maybe TRBD2 (6 bases). Germline CDR1 SGHTA, CDR2 FQGNSA. V lost 4 bases, J lost 5 bases, and 17 bases lay in between. The CDR3 runs 16 residues. The CDR3 here is CASSWDSLYGTGELFF. The CDR3 DNA is TGTGCCAGCAGCTGGGACTCGTTGTATGGGACCGGGGAGCTGTTTTTT. Variable domain in full (rest from reference TRBV7-2 and TRBJ2-2): GAGVSQSPSNKVTEKGKDVELRCDPISGHTALYWYRQSLGQGLEFLIYFQGNSAPDKSGLPSDRFSAERTGGSVSTLTIQRTQQEDSAVYLCASSWDSLYGTGELFFGEGSRLTVL.

The CDR3 region is CASSSMQGSYNEQFF. For the CDR3, the DNA is TGCGCCAGCAGCTCGATGCAGGGGAGCTACAATGAGCAGTTCTTC. The V call is TRBV5-1, the J call TRBJ2-1; maybe TRBD1 (6 bases). Germline V gene data show CDR1 as SGHRS and CDR2 as YFSETQ. Trimming shortened V by 3 bases and J by 3 bases, and 13 bases separated the two germline ends. The CDR3 is made up of 15 amino acids.

CDR3 sequence (DNA): TGTGCCAGCACCGGGACTAGGTCTGAGCAGTACTTC. Amino acids: CASTGTRSEQYF. This chain joins TRBV6-5 and TRBJ2-7; 8 bases map to TRBD2. The V gene's germline CDR1 is MNHEY and CDR2 SVGAGI. There are 12 residues in the CDR3. V was clipped by 7 bases and J by 7 bases; unmatched bases: 6.

V usage is TRBV10-3 and J usage is TRBJ2-3; 12 bases fit TRBD2. Looked up from germline, CDR1 is ENHRY and CDR2 is SYGVKD. There are 15 residues in the CDR3. J gave up 2 bases and V 6 bases, and 3 bases lay outside the gene matches. CDR3 in amino acids: CAIRRTSGVTDTQYF. In nucleotides, the CDR3 is TGTGCCATCAGGCGGACTAGCGGGGTCACAGATACGCAGTATTTT.